Following are 25 T cell receptor beta chains from one sample sequenced in a study of human T cells and chemical hapten exposure. The time point denotes: patch test 1, 2 weeks after DPC sensitization. Specified treatment: therapeutic diphenylcyclopropenone sensitization with weekly scalp DPC. TCRdb itself ran the RACE reads through MiXCR, one entry per CDR3 protein. The sample lists some 400,000 distinct CDR3 sequences, around 4.8% occurring once. Sequenced here: whole blood, sampled in connection with sensitization to the hapten diphenylcyclopropenone (DPC). These receptors all come from a woman between 45 and 60 years old with alopecia areata. Some clones in this sample may be carry-over from other donors' samples.

This clonotype has a handful of counts. The chain recombines TRBV7-8 with TRBJ2-1; perhaps TRBD2 as D (5 bases). Trimming removed 4 bases at V and 9 bases at J, with 19 bases between. This CDR3 has 15 amino acids. Germline loops: CDR1 SGHVS, CDR2 FQNEAQ. As DNA, the CDR3 is TGTGCCAGCAGCTGGGAGCGGTCCTCTTTCGGTGAGCAGTTCTTC. Protein: CASSWERSSFGEQFF.

Concerning this clonotype: The CDR3 end shows no conserved phenylalanine or tryptophan, and so a read error is likely. The CDR3 bases are TGTGCCAGCAGCCCTCAGGGGGCCGGTTCACCCCTCCACCTT. It translates to CASSPQGAGSPLHL. The chain couples TRBV5-4 to TRBJ1-6; 8 bases fit TRBD1. Losses at the gene ends were 4 bases for V and 9 bases for J; bases not matched to a gene: 6. Germline V lookup: CDR1 SGHNT, CDR2 YYREEE (reference sequence). The CDR3 totals 14 residues.

This clonotype has more than one count but fewer than ten. This sequence joins TRBV28 and TRBJ1-6; D may be TRBD1 (6 bases). V lost 2 bases and J 8 bases, leaving 16 bases between the germline ends. This CDR3 region has 16 residues. Germline values: CDR1 MDHEN, CDR2 SYDVKM. The DNA of the CDR3 is TGTGCCAGCAGTTTAGGAGGCAGGGGCAATCATTCACCCCTCCACTTT. Amino acid sequence: CASSLGGRGNHSPLHF.

This clonotype was detected only a few times. The rearrangement uses TRBV11-3 and TRBJ2-2; 8 positions match TRBD2. Germline V CDR1 and CDR2: SGHNT, YENEEA. Trimming at V came to 4 bases and at J to 2 bases, leaving 6 bases not matched to a gene. CDR3 length: 16 residues. The CDR3 nucleotides are TGTGCCAGCAGCTGGGGCCGGACTAGCAACACCGGGGAGCTGTTTTTT. Residues: CASSWGRTSNTGELFF.

Regarding this clonotype: A single base separates this from a much larger clone, so it may be a read error. This chain uses TRBV7-2 with TRBJ2-3, with unresolved D. This CDR3 comprises 17 residues. Germline lookup yields CDR1 SGHTA and CDR2 FQGNSA. V lost 6 bases to trimming and J lost 1 base, with 20 bases between them. The CDR3 region has the DNA TGTGCCAGCAGTTCTGTCAGGTGCCGTTTGGGCACAGATACGCAGTATTTT. Its translation: CASSSVRCRLGTDTQYF. The entire variable domain, with the rest obtained from reference TRBV7-2 and TRBJ2-3, is as follows: GAGVSQSPSNKVTEKGKDVELRCDPISGHTALYWYRQSLGQGLEFLIYFQGNSAPDKSGLPSDRFSAERTGGSVSTLTIQRTQQEDSAVYLCASSSVRCRLGTDTQYFGPGTRLTVL.

In this sample, this clonotype turned up a few times. The rearrangement links TRBV29-1 to TRBJ2-7; tentatively, D is TRBD1 (6 bases). This CDR3 contains 14 residues. Per the germline V gene, CDR1 is SQVTM and CDR2 is ANQGSEA. V shed 4 bases and J shed 2 bases, with 15 bases lying between them. The CDR3 nucleotides are TGCAGCGTTGTCAATCGACAGGAACCCTACGAGCAGTACTTC. Amino acids: CSVVNRQEPYEQYF.

The V call is TRBV24-1, the J call TRBJ1-5; 8 bases agree with TRBD1. J lost 3 bases, V lost 9 bases, and 9 bases had no gene match. The CDR3 is 15 residues long. Germline CDR1 is KGHDR and CDR2 is SFDVKD. CDR3 loop: CATGAGGVNNQPQHF. In nucleotides, the CDR3 is TGTGCCACCGGGGCAGGGGGCGTGAACAATCAGCCCCAGCATTTT.

This clonotype showed up many times. The gene calls are TRBV7-8 and TRBJ1-6; D possibly corresponds to TRBD1 (6 bases). Between the trimmed V and J ends, which lost 6 bases and 10 bases, there was a span of 19 bases. This CDR3 comprises 15 residues. In germline, CDR1 is SGHVS, CDR2 FQNEAQ. Here the CDR3 DNA reads TGTGCCAGCAGGCCGCCCAGGGGAGTTCGGTCACCCCTCCACTTT. This sequence encodes CASRPPRGVRSPLHF. The full variable domain, in which reference TRBV7-8 and TRBJ1-6 provide the parts outside the CDR3, is GAGVSQSPRYKVAKRGQDVALRCDPISGHVSLFWYQQALGQGPEFLTYFQNEAQLDKSGLPSDRFFAERPEGSVSTLKIQRTQQEDSAVYLCASRPPRGVRSPLHFGNGTRLTVT.

Ten or more counts support this clonotype. The V call is TRBV7-9, the J call TRBJ2-7, with TRBD2 identical over 12 bases. With V trimmed by 5 bases and J by 3 bases, 2 bases remained unmatched. Germline values: CDR1 SEHNR, CDR2 FQNEAQ (reference sequence). CDR3 length equals 14 residues. CDR3 region: CASSRTSGDYEQYF. CDR3 nucleotide sequence: TGTGCCAGCAGCCGGACTAGCGGGGACTACGAGCAGTACTTC.

J is TRBJ1-1 and V is TRBV30, with D uncertain. This CDR3 is built from 11 residues. V was cut by 3 bases and J by 7 bases, with 9 bases left in between. Germline loops: CDR1 GTSNPN, CDR2 SVGIG (reference sequence). CDR3 nucleotides: TGTGCCTGGAGATCCGGCGTTGAAGCTTTCTTT. Translation gives CAWRSGVEAFF.

This clonotype was seen at least ten times. The V call is TRBV7-9, the J call TRBJ2-1; D possibly corresponds to TRBD1 (6 bases). Germline assignment: CDR1 SEHNR and CDR2 FQNEAQ (reference sequence). V gave up 5 bases and J gave up 9 bases, with 17 bases separating them. CDR3 length: 14 amino acids. The CDR3, as DNA: TGTGCCAGCAGCATAATGCAGGGGTCAGGTGAGCAGTTCTTC. Translation gives CASSIMQGSGEQFF.

The CDR3 coding sequence is TGCAGCGCCCGACAGGGAACTAATGAAAAACTGTTTTTT. Protein: CSARQGTNEKLFF. The chain joins TRBV29-1 to TRBJ1-4, with TRBD1 matching over 7 bases. The CDR3 is made up of 13 amino acids. Trimming took 7 bases from V and 1 from J; bases not matched to a gene: 3. The germline gives CDR1 SQVTM, CDR2 ANQGSEA.

This clonotype was counted ten times or more. This chain uses TRBV20-1 with TRBJ1-1, with TRBD1 matching 9 bases. The CDR3 contains 14 residues. With 0 bases clipped from V and 5 bases from J, the junction kept 4 bases outside the gene matches. The germline gives CDR1 DFQATT, CDR2 SNEGSKA (reference sequence). The CDR3 coding sequence is TGCAGTGCTAGAGACGGGACAGGGTTAACTGAAGCTTTCTTT. It codes for CSARDGTGLTEAFF.

The genes are TRBV6-1 and TRBJ1-6, with a weak D call TRBD1 (6 bases). Trimming cost V 5 bases and J 7 bases, with 18 bases left between them. The CDR3 spans 16 residues. Per germline, CDR1 MNHNS and CDR2 SASEGT. The CDR3 region has the DNA TGTGCCAGCAGTCGGTACAGGGAGGGGTGGAATTCACCCCTCCACTTT. Translation: CASSRYREGWNSPLHF.

At least ten counts were recorded for this clonotype. The rearrangement links TRBV12-3 or TRBV12-4 to TRBJ2-3, with 15 bases aligning to TRBD2. J was trimmed by 7 bases and V by 5 bases; bases with no gene match: 4. The CDR3 is made up of 15 amino acids. The CDR3 loop reads CASSGLAGGKYTQYF. CDR3 nucleotide sequence: TGTGCCAGCAGTGGACTAGCGGGGGGGAAATATACGCAGTATTTT.

This clonotype appeared many times. V and J are TRBV20-1 and TRBJ2-3; D is undetermined. CDR1 is DFQATT, CDR2 SNEGSKA, per germline (reference sequence). Between the trimmed V and J ends, which lost 3 bases and 7 bases, there was a span of 20 bases. This CDR3 region has 15 residues. This CDR3 is CSASSRTRPAYTQYF. CDR3 DNA: TGCAGTGCTAGCTCCCGGACCCGGCCGGCATATACGCAGTATTTT.

This clonotype has only a few counts. The chain carries TRBV12-3 or TRBV12-4 and TRBJ2-7; unclear D gene. The CDR3 is made up of 14 amino acids. With 1 base removed from V and 3 bases from J, the gap between germline ends came to 10 bases. This chain's CDR3 is CASSLEGAIYEQYF. In DNA form, the CDR3 reads TGTGCCAGCAGTTTAGAGGGTGCTATCTACGAGCAGTACTTC.

This clonotype was picked up many times. The genes are TRBV5-1 and TRBJ2-5, with no clear D. This CDR3 spans 13 amino acids. V was trimmed by 4 bases and J by 1 base, leaving 8 bases between them. Germline V gene data show CDR1 as SGHRS and CDR2 as YFSETQ. CDR3 residues: CASSGSSQETQYF. The CDR3 DNA reads as TGCGCCAGCAGCGGCAGCTCCCAAGAGACCCAGTACTTC.

This clonotype was counted many times. The chain couples TRBV11-2 to TRBJ2-1; 8 bases align to TRBD2. CDR1 and CDR2 (germline): SGHAT, FQNNGV. V dropped 5 bases and J dropped 5; count of bases not matched to a gene: 8. The length of the CDR3 is 15 residues. The CDR3 DNA is TGTGCCAGCAGCCCCCGAGCGGGGGCGAACAATGAGCAGTTCTTC. Translation gives CASSPRAGANNEQFF.

V is TRBV20-1 and J is TRBJ2-7; tentative D call: TRBD1 (6 bases). CDR1 is DFQATT and CDR2 is SNEGSKA in the germline V gene (reference sequence). CDR3 length: 14 residues. With 6 bases removed from V and 2 bases from J, the gap between germline ends came to 17 bases. The CDR3, as DNA: TGCAGTGCAACGGACAGTTTAGCTCCCTACGAGCAGTACTTC. Its protein is CSATDSLAPYEQYF.

This clonotype has only a few counts. The rearrangement links TRBV6-5 to TRBJ1-1, with 9 nucleotides matching TRBD1. The CDR3 is 16 amino acids. Trimming at V came to 6 bases and at J to 2 bases, leaving 10 bases not matched to a gene. The germline gives CDR1 MNHEY, CDR2 SVGAGI. CDR3 protein: CASRPILGQGNTEAFF. DNA for the CDR3: TGTGCCAGCAGGCCCATACTGGGACAGGGCAACACTGAAGCTTTCTTT.

Remarks on this clonotype: This may come from a read error, since a much larger clone is one base off. CDR3 in DNA: TGTGCCAGAAGCTCCGGGACAGGGGGGACCGAGCAGTACTTC. Residues: CARSSGTGGTEQYF. The chain joins TRBV6-2 or TRBV6-3 to TRBJ2-7, with 11 nucleotides matching TRBD1. CDR1 MNHEY and CDR2 SVGEGT come from the germline V gene. Germline trimming cut 9 bases from V and 6 bases from J; bases unmatched to any gene: 10. This CDR3 region has 14 residues.

The chain carries TRBV3-1 and TRBJ1-6, with a tentative D call TRBD1 (6 bases). Germline V gene data show CDR1 as LGHDT and CDR2 as YNNKEL (reference sequence). The length of the CDR3 is 15 residues. Between the trimmed V and J ends, which lost 5 bases and 8 bases, there was a span of 16 bases. In nucleotides, the CDR3 is TGTGCCAGCAGCGCAAGTGGACAGTCGGATTCACCCCTCCACTTT. Translating it yields CASSASGQSDSPLHF.

Ten or more counts support this clonotype. The chain employs TRBV12-3 or TRBV12-4 and TRBJ2-6; the match to TRBD1 covers 7 bases. The J segment lost 4 bases and the V segment lost 6 bases, leaving 3 bases of the junction unmatched. This CDR3 region has 14 residues. DNA of the CDR3: TGTGCCAGCAGAGACAGGGTAGGGGCCAACGTCCTGACTTTC. Encoded protein: CASRDRVGANVLTF.

This clonotype was observed a few times. In nucleotides, the CDR3 is TGTGCCAGTAGTCGGACTCAGGGACATAGCAATCAGCCCCAGCATTTT. Translated: CASSRTQGHSNQPQHF. The V call is TRBV19, the J call TRBJ1-5, with a weak D call TRBD1 (6 bases). V was clipped by 5 bases and J by 0 bases, with 14 bases between them. The length of the CDR3 is 16 residues. Germline V CDR1 and CDR2: LNHDA, SQIVND (reference sequence).